This entry lists 20 T cell receptor beta chains sequenced from one sample in a study of blood T cells in healthy people across ages. Sample-barcoded 5' priming and a J-beta primer mix drove a second PCR of about 6 to 11 cycles. TCRdb itself ran the 5' RACE reads through MiXCR, one entry per CDR3 protein. The table has about 1.4 million distinct CDR3 sequences, around 59% seen once; the top ten hold under 8.5%. Sequencing was carried out using blood. These receptors were collected from a man aged 18 to 30 in good health.

The rearrangement joins TRBV6-2 or TRBV6-3 to TRBJ1-2; TRBD1 aligns across 9 bases. Germline V gives CDR1 MNHEY, CDR2 SVGEGT. The CDR3 contains 13 residues. V lost 6 bases and J lost 6; bases outside the gene matches: 5. The CDR3 spells CASRLDRGNGYTF. The CDR3 region has the DNA TGTGCCAGCAGACTCGACAGGGGGAATGGCTACACCTTC.

The chain combines TRBV6-5 with TRBJ1-2, with D perhaps TRBD1 (6 bases). CDR3 length equals 15 residues. V was pared by 6 bases and J by 4 bases, with 18 bases between. CDR1 and CDR2 from the germline V gene are MNHEY and SVGAGI. DNA for the CDR3: TGTGCCAGCAGCATCGACAGGTTTGGGATCTATGGCTACACCTTC. Protein: CASSIDRFGIYGYTF.

This clonotype was found a few times. The chain joins TRBV4-2 to TRBJ2-1; 12 bases line up with TRBD2. The V gene end was trimmed by 0 bases and the J gene end by 8 bases; junction bases not matched to a gene: 5. Germline V gene data show CDR1 as LGHNA and CDR2 as YNFKEQ. The CDR3 is made up of 16 amino acids. This CDR3 reads CASSQEASGGADEQFF. In DNA, the CDR3 is TGTGCCAGCAGCCAAGAGGCTAGCGGGGGGGCGGATGAGCAGTTCTTC.

This clonotype was detected a few times. This chain joins TRBV4-3 and TRBJ1-6; D unresolved. The V gene's germline CDR1 is LGHNA and CDR2 YSLEER. Trimming left V 0 bases short and J 8 bases short, with 8 bases between. CDR3 length: 14 residues. The CDR3: CASSQEEEYSPLHF. The DNA of the CDR3 is TGCGCCAGCAGCCAAGAAGAGGAGTATTCACCCCTCCACTTT.

This clonotype has just a few counts. The chain joins TRBV12-3 or TRBV12-4 to TRBJ2-7; 8 bases line up with TRBD2. The CDR3 consists of 14 residues. The J segment lost 4 bases and the V segment lost 1 base, leaving 3 bases of the junction unmatched. CDR3 residues: CASSLGAGVYEQYF. The CDR3 DNA reads as TGTGCCAGCAGTTTAGGAGCGGGGGTGTACGAGCAGTACTTC.

The chain is built from TRBV20-1 and TRBJ1-1; D gene uncertain. The germline CDR1 and CDR2 sequences are DFQATT and SNEGSKA (reference sequence). Trimming stripped 5 bases from V and 4 bases from J, with 11 bases between. CDR3 size: 12 residues. CDR3 loop: CSAVRSGTEAFF. In DNA form, the CDR3 reads TGCAGTGCTGTGCGTTCGGGCACTGAAGCTTTCTTT.

The J gene is TRBJ2-1, the V gene TRBV7-2, with TRBD2 identical over 13 bases. Germline V gene data show CDR1 as SGHTA and CDR2 as FQGNSA. V shed 5 bases and J 13 bases; nucleotides not matched to a gene: 11. The CDR3 covers 15 residues. The CDR3 DNA sequence: TGTGCCAGCAGCACTAGCGGGGGGGGTAAAGAGACCCAGTTCTTC. It codes for CASSTSGGGKETQFF. Together with reference TRBV7-2 and TRBJ2-1, the CDR3 gives the full variable domain: GAGVSQSPSNKVTEKGKDVELRCDPISGHTALYWYRQSLGQGLEFLIYFQGNSAPDKSGLPSDRFSAERTGGSVSTLTIQRTQQEDSAVYLCASSTSGGGKETQFFGPGTRLTVL.

This clonotype was seen more than once but under ten times. V gene TRBV12-3 or TRBV12-4 combines with J gene TRBJ2-7; D is possibly TRBD2 (6 bases). CDR3 size: 16 residues. Deletions cut 2 bases from V and 2 bases from J, with 16 bases between. The DNA of the CDR3 is TGTGCCAGCAGTTTATCTGTGGGGGGTCCTACCTACGAGCAGTACTTC. Translating gives CASSLSVGGPTYEQYF.

Here the CDR3 reads CASSLGGQGYYTQYF. CDR3 nucleotides: TGTGCCAGCAGCTTGGGGGGACAGGGCTACTATACGCAGTATTTT. The chain links TRBV7-2 to TRBJ2-3, with 9 bases that match TRBD1. Germline V gene sequence: CDR1 SGHTA, CDR2 FQGNSA. The V gene end was trimmed by 3 bases and the J gene end by 7 bases; junction bases not matched to a gene: 8. The CDR3 has 15 residues.

V and J are TRBV10-3 and TRBJ2-2; D is possibly TRBD1 (6 bases). CDR1 and CDR2 (germline): ENHRY, SYGVKD. The CDR3 has 15 residues. Trimming removed 0 bases at V and 7 bases at J, with 12 bases between. CDR3 residues: CAISESQGSGGELFF. CDR3 nucleotide sequence: TGTGCCATCAGTGAGTCACAGGGATCGGGCGGGGAGCTGTTTTTT.

V usage is TRBV4-1 and J usage is TRBJ2-4, with a weak D call TRBD2 (5 bases). Matching the DNA end better, TRBJ2-7 makes the J call doubtful. This CDR3 contains 13 residues. Per germline, CDR1 MGHRA and CDR2 YSYEKL. The CDR3 DNA reads as TGCGCCAGCAGCCACACGAGGGTCCACGAGCAGTACTTC. It translates to CASSHTRVHEQYF.

The V call is TRBV2, the J call TRBJ1-1; no clear D gene. Per germline, CDR1 SNHLY and CDR2 FYNNEI. The CDR3 is made up of 15 amino acids. Between the trimmed V and J ends, which lost 0 bases and 2 bases, there was a span of 10 bases. The DNA for the CDR3 is TGTGCCAGCAGTGAAGCGGGCCACCTTAACACTGAAGCTTTCTTT. Amino acid sequence: CASSEAGHLNTEAFF.

In this sample, this clonotype turned up once. The V call is TRBV12-3 or TRBV12-4, the J call TRBJ2-2; 7 bases align to TRBD2. The CDR3 totals 15 residues. Unmatched junction bases numbered 11, after V lost 7 bases and J lost 6 bases. This chain's CDR3 is CASTLIGGGPGELFF. The DNA for the CDR3 is TGTGCCAGCACCTTGATCGGGGGAGGGCCCGGGGAGCTGTTTTTT.

This clonotype was counted between two and nine times. This chain uses TRBV27 with TRBJ1-2; D unresolved. Germline CDR1 reads MNHEY; CDR2 reads SMNVEV (reference sequence). CDR3 size: 15 residues. V dropped 5 bases and J dropped 3 bases, with 16 bases sitting between them. CDR3 bases: TGTGCCAGCAGTCCGGGCAGTGAGCACTACTATGGCTACACCTTC. Its translation: CASSPGSEHYYGYTF.

V and J are TRBV4-2 and TRBJ2-1, with 8 nucleotides matching TRBD1. Gene TRBJ2-7 matches the end of the DNA better, so the J call may be wrong. The germline CDR1 and CDR2 sequences are LGHNA and YNFKEQ. The CDR3 extends over 14 amino acids. The CDR3 reads CASSQGTGIDEQYF. The CDR3 nucleotides are TGTGCCAGCAGCCAAGGGACAGGGATCGACGAGCAGTACTTC.

The V and J genes are TRBV12-3 or TRBV12-4 and TRBJ2-1; possibly TRBD2 for D (5 bases). The CDR3 sequence is 16 residues long. The germline V and J ends were trimmed by 6 bases and 0 bases, with 15 bases remaining between them. CDR3 in amino acids: CASRITGMSSYNEQFF. In DNA form, the CDR3 reads TGTGCCAGCAGAATAACGGGGATGAGCTCCTACAATGAGCAGTTCTTC.

The CDR3 protein is CASSLVGQGTYQETQYF. The CDR3 bases are TGTGCCAGCAGCCTCGTGGGCCAAGGGACTTACCAAGAGACCCAGTACTTC. This sequence joins TRBV4-2 and TRBJ2-5; possibly TRBD2 for D (6 bases). Germline V gene lookup returns CDR1 LGHNA and CDR2 YNFKEQ. Trimming pared 4 bases from V and 0 bases from J, leaving 18 bases between. The CDR3 length is 17 residues.

J is TRBJ1-2 and V is TRBV5-1; the D is unclear. V dropped 0 bases and J dropped 4 bases, with 16 bases sitting between them. The germline CDR1 and CDR2 sequences are SGHRS and YFSETQ. This CDR3 contains 16 residues. DNA for the CDR3: TGCGCCAGCAGCTTGGAGGGTACAACGTTAATCTATGGCTACACCTTC. Translating gives CASSLEGTTLIYGYTF.

This clonotype was observed a few times. This rearrangement joins TRBV27 to TRBJ1-5, with D unresolved. V lost 5 bases and J 4 bases, leaving 18 bases between the germline ends. The CDR3 length is 16 residues. Germline V gene data show CDR1 as MNHEY and CDR2 as SMNVEV (reference sequence). The CDR3, as DNA: TGTGCCAGCAGTCCGGAACCCGGGAGACAAAATCAGCCCCAGCATTTT. Translating it yields CASSPEPGRQNQPQHF.

V gene TRBV9 combines with J gene TRBJ1-2; no clear D gene. The CDR3 length is 15 residues. V dropped 3 bases and J dropped 6 bases, with 18 bases sitting between them. The germline gives CDR1 SGDLS, CDR2 YYNGEE. The CDR3 is CASSDPLTDLDGYTF. The CDR3 nucleotides read TGTGCCAGCAGCGATCCTTTAACGGACCTGGATGGCTACACCTTC.